The entry below gives a single T cell receptor (beta chain) sequence along with its context. It has no known antigen specificity. One base away lies a much larger clone, so this may be a sequencing read error. V was cut back by 0 bases and J by 2 bases, leaving a gap of 12 bases between them. CDR1 SGDLS and CDR2 YYNGEE are derived from the germline V gene. Spanning cysteine to phenylalanine, the CDR3 consists of 16 amino acids. The sequence is cut down to CDR3 DNA, 48 bases in frame from base 1. The healthy controls were volunteers from a blood bank in Maryland, USA. Unsorted PBMC libraries were generated from 2 million PBMCs stored in RNAlater at -80 °C until RNA extraction. PBMCs were separated from peripheral blood using Ficoll-Hypaque density gradient centrifugation and then cryopreserved in liquid nitrogen. cDNA synthesis used template-switch 5'RACE with a primer carrying a 10-nucleotide random unique molecular identifier tagging each TCR transcript. Every sequencing run covered 15-18 subjects and yielded more than 200 million TCR-beta sequences. Total RNA was extracted with the RNeasy kit. Using the KAPA Real-time Library Amplification kit, TCR-beta VDJ regions were amplified with primers for the TCR constant region and the 5'RACE anchor. Sample indexes and Illumina adaptors were added in a first PCR, and a second PCR then increased library yield. After Ampure bead purification, the TCR product of roughly 650 bp was size-selected on a 2% E-gel SizeSelection system. Before pooling, libraries had their quality checked on a Bioanalyzer, their concentration measured with Qubit, and their quantity determined with the Kapa Library Quantification kit. Paired-end 2 x 150 bp sequencing of the libraries was performed on an Illumina HiSeq 2500. To increase sequence diversity, about 23-32% phiX was spiked into each library pool. As for the original processing: Quality-filtered reads were processed with the UMI-based MiGEC pipeline, and over 75% of raw TCR sequences were removed by the MiGEC pipeline during error correction. VDJ genes were aligned to IMGT germline references, and clonotypes were defined by unique CDR3 amino acid sequence plus V-J genes. Clonal expansion, Shannon diversity and CDR3 relatedness were evaluated with VDJtools (CalcPairwiseDistances, ClusterSamples), while phylogenetic trees were built in CLCbio workbench. A clone was classed as expanded if it had 8 or more unique UMIs, a cutoff based on coefficient-of-variation modelling across technical triplicates. The public sequencing data were trimmed at Q25 with fastp and processed into clonotypes with MiXCR by TCRdb, which kept only in-frame beta chains. Each CDR3 protein appears once, grouped with its most common genes and DNA. These V and J calls are TCRdb output, not the study's own analysis. The sample data list approximately 82,000 distinct CDR3 sequences, and 14% of these were observed just once. Clones ranked in the top ten supply more than 6% of the sample.

The data originate from a study of neurological immune-mediated disorders (dated by TCRdb to the late 2010s). Study-level background: Using UMI-based sequencing, the study compared peripheral blood TCR-beta repertoires from patients with HTLV-I-associated myelopathy (HAM/TSP), patients with multiple sclerosis, and healthy controls. The cohort included 68 subjects: about 14 with HAM/TSP, about 34 with multiple sclerosis, and approximately 20 healthy controls. Longitudinal samples, technical triplicates and paired sorted CD4+ and CD8+ T-cell subsets, alongside PBMC samples, were included among the approximately 110 TCR-beta libraries.

Study-wide conclusions, independent of this receptor: Across subjects, expanded clones never shared an identical CDR3 amino acid sequence, which suggests that the TCR-beta repertoires in every group were private. TCR clonal expansion was highest in HAM/TSP patients and lowest in MS patients, with MS patients falling below even healthy controls.

The chain links TRBV9 with TRBJ1-5, and TRBD1 may be the D gene, going by 6 matching bases. This receptor was identified in a woman in her forties or fifties in good health. The sample consisted of PBMCs. The CDR3 here reads CASSVDERGGNQPQHF. At the DNA level, the sequence is TGTGCCAGCAGCGTAGATGAGAGGGGGGGCAATCAGCCCCAGCATTTT.